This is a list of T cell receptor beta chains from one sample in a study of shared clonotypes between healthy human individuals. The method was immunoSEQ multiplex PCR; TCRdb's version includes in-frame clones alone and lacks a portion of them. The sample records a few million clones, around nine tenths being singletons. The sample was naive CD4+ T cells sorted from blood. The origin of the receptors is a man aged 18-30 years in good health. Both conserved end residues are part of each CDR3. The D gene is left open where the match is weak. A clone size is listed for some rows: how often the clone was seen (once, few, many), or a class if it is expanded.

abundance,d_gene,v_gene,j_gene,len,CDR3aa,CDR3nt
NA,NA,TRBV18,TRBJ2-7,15,CASSPKRGQRDEQYF,TGTGCCAGCTCTCCAAAACGGGGGCAGAGGGACGAGCAGTACTTC
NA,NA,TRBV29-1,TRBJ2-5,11,CSEKKGETQYF,TGCAGCGAAAAAAAAGGGGAGACCCAGTACTTC
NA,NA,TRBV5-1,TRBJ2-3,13,CASGTPSTDTQYF,TGCGCCAGCGGGACACCTAGCACAGATACGCAGTATTTT
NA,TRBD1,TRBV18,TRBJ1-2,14,CASSTAQGDYGYTF,TGTGCCAGCTCGACGGCTCAGGGGGACTATGGCTACACCTTC
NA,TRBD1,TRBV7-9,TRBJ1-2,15,CASSRTGSPIYGYTF,TGTGCCAGCAGCCGGACAGGGTCTCCCATCTATGGCTACACCTTC
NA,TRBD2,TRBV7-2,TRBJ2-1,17,CASSLDSGSGGLGEQFF,TGTGCCAGCAGCTTAGATAGCGGGAGTGGAGGGTTGGGTGAGCAGTTCTTC
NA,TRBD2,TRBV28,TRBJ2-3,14,CASSSSGGTDTQYF,TGTGCCAGCAGTTCTAGCGGGGGAACGGATACGCAGTATTTT
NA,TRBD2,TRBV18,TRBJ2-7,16,CASSPVLLAGFYEQYF,TGTGCCAGCAGCCCGGTTTTGCTAGCGGGCTTCTACGAGCAGTACTTC
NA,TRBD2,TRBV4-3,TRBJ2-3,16,CASSQGAGGITDTQYF,TGCGCCAGCAGCCAAGGAGCGGGAGGGATCACAGATACGCAGTATTTT
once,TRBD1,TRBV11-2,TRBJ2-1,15,CASSPGQGGFNEQFF,TGTGCCAGCAGCCCGGGACAGGGTGGCTTCAATGAGCAGTTCTTC
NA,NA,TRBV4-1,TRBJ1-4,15,CASSDPLAAKEKLFF,TGCGCCAGCAGCGACCCGTTGGCCGCTAAGGAAAAACTGTTTTTT
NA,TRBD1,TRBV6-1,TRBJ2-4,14,CASSEGTGSDIQYF,TGTGCCAGCAGTGAAGGGACAGGGTCGGACATTCAGTACTTC
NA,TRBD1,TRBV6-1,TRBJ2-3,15,CATTPTGAVVDTQYF,TGTGCCACCACTCCAACAGGGGCAGTAGTAGATACGCAGTATTTT
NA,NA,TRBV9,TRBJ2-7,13,CASSVELSYEQYF,TGTGCCAGCAGCGTAGAGCTCTCCTACGAGCAGTACTTC